The source of this T cell receptor beta chain is a study of T-cell reconstitution after alpha-beta-depleted transplantation in children. The sample holds a few counts of this clonotype. Preparation of the TCRbeta library involved a method that used unique molecular identifiers. Via MiXCR, TCRdb re-called the PCR reads, giving one row per CDR3 protein. The table lists approximately 350,000 distinct CDR3 sequences, roughly 15% of them singletons, with 4% to 5.5% in the top ten. The sequences come from PBMCs, collected from the stem cell graft. The clonotype was recovered from a human donor who donated a stem cell graft to a child with Fanconi anemia.

The CDR3 loop reads CASRTRGGTGTNTGELFF. The CDR3 DNA sequence: TGTGCCAGCAGAACTAGGGGGGGGACAGGAACGAACACCGGGGAGCTGTTTTTT. The chain uses TRBV6-5 and TRBJ2-2, with D possibly being TRBD1 (8 bases). Trimming removed 6 bases at V and 0 bases at J, with 20 bases between. Germline assignment: CDR1 MNHEY and CDR2 SVGAGI. The CDR3 sequence is 18 residues long.